The 11 T cell receptor beta chains below all came from one sample that was sequenced in a study of T cell repertoires in cytomegalovirus infection. Their specific antigens are unknown. TCRdb reanalysed the reads using MiXCR and keeps one entry per CDR3 protein. The sample consists of under 850,000 distinct CDR3 sequences, around a third of them appearing once. The sequences come from cultured PBMCs, collected from culture after CMV antigen stimulation. Receptors were obtained from a human donor in good health (CMV status not recorded). Some clones in this sample may be carry-over from other donors' samples.

The table lists this clonotype with a few counts. The rearrangement links TRBV10-3 to TRBJ1-1; no definite D call. CDR3 size: 13 residues. V was cut by 8 bases and J by 0 bases, with 10 bases left in between. Per the germline V gene, CDR1 is ENHRY and CDR2 is SYGVKD. The CDR3 DNA reads TGTGCCATCCACTCGGTTGTGAACACTGAAGCTTTCTTT. This gives the protein CAIHSVVNTEAFF.

The rearrangement uses TRBV7-8 and TRBJ2-2; D unclear. The ends were cut back, 5 bases at V and 0 bases at J, with 13 bases in the middle. Germline values: CDR1 SGHVS, CDR2 FQNEAQ. The CDR3 length is 16 residues. As DNA, the CDR3 is TGTGCCAGCAGCCCCGTGGGCGGAACGAACACCGGGGAGCTGTTTTTT. This gives the protein CASSPVGGTNTGELFF.

This chain joins TRBV7-2 and TRBJ2-5; 8 nucleotides agree with TRBD1. The junction had 15 bases not matched to a gene; V was cut back by 0 bases and J by 6 bases. The CDR3 totals 18 residues. From germline, CDR1 is SGHTA and CDR2 FQGNSA. As DNA, the CDR3 is TGTGCCAGCAGCTTAGCGAGTGGGACAGGCATGCCCTTACAGACCCAGTACTTC. It codes for CASSLASGTGMPLQTQYF.

This clonotype was found a few times. This chain uses TRBV6-2 or TRBV6-3 with TRBJ2-3; TRBD2 matches at 7 bases. Germline V gives CDR1 MNHEY, CDR2 SVGEGT. The CDR3 consists of 17 residues. CDR3 coding DNA: TGTGCGAGCCGGAGGAACGCGGGAGCGGGAAGCACAGATACGCAGTATTTT. Protein sequence: CASRRNAGAGSTDTQYF.

This chain links TRBV19 with TRBJ2-6; the match to TRBD1 covers 7 bases. Germline lookup yields CDR1 LNHDA and CDR2 SQIVND (reference sequence). After removal of 3 bases from V and 0 bases from J, the junction contained 2 bases not matched to a gene. CDR3 size: 16 residues. The CDR3 DNA is TGTGCCAGTAGTATGGGACAGTACTCTGGGGCCAACGTCCTGACTTTC. Amino acid sequence: CASSMGQYSGANVLTF.

This clonotype came up many times. The chain recombines TRBV7-8 with TRBJ2-2, with D perhaps TRBD1 or TRBD2 (5 bases each). The ends were cut back, 8 bases at V and 4 bases at J, with 17 bases in the middle. Looked up from germline, CDR1 is SGHVS and CDR2 is FQNEAQ. The CDR3 totals 15 residues. CDR3 region: CASCPRGAGTGELFF. CDR3 nucleotide sequence: TGTGCCAGCTGCCCCCGAGGGGCCGGCACCGGGGAGCTGTTTTTT.

This clonotype was counted only a few times. The rearrangement joins TRBV7-6 to TRBJ2-3; D might be TRBD1 (5 bases). CDR1 and CDR2 (germline): SGHVS, FNYEAQ. V was cut by 4 bases and J by 0 bases, with 14 bases left in between. The CDR3 runs 16 residues. The CDR3 bases are TGTGCCAGCAGCTCAGGACAAGCACCTAGCACAGATACGCAGTATTTT. This encodes CASSSGQAPSTDTQYF.

The chain employs TRBV2 and TRBJ1-4; 7 nucleotides align to TRBD1. Germline values: CDR1 SNHLY, CDR2 FYNNEI. V shed 5 bases, J shed 3 bases, and the junction held 9 bases outside the gene matches. The CDR3 totals 16 residues. CDR3 sequence (DNA): TGTGCCAGCAGTTTACAGGGGACACCCCCTAATGAAAAACTGTTTTTT. Amino acid sequence: CASSLQGTPPNEKLFF.

On this clonotype: The junction does not match germline at one end; this may be a read error. V usage is TRBV5-3 and J usage is TRBJ1-2; the D is unclear. TRBV5-3 has ORF status, its function being uncertain. The CDR3 covers 13 residues. This CDR3 is CASSLIPNYGYTF. CDR3 bases: TGTGCCAGCAGCTTAATCCCGAACTATGGCTACACCTTC.

This sequence joins TRBV11-2 and TRBJ1-5; D possibly corresponds to TRBD1 (5 bases). The CDR3 loop spans 13 amino acids. CDR1 and CDR2 from the germline V gene are SGHAT and FQNNGV. V lost 4 bases and J 10 bases, leaving 14 bases between the germline ends. CDR3 nucleotide sequence: TGTGCCAGCAGCTGGGGAGGGACCTTCCCCCAGCATTTT. Encoded protein: CASSWGGTFPQHF. The whole variable domain, filled in from reference TRBV11-2 and TRBJ1-5, reads EAGVAQSPRYKIIEKRQSVAFWCNPISGHATLYWYQQILGQGPKLLIQFQNNGVVDDSQLPKDRFSAERLKGVDSTLKIQPAKLEDSAVYLCASSWGGTFPQHFGDGTRLSIL.

The V and J genes are TRBV7-9 and TRBJ2-5; 10 bases line up with TRBD1. CDR1 SEHNR and CDR2 FQNEAQ come from the germline V gene (reference sequence). The CDR3 consists of 15 residues. With V trimmed by 6 bases and J by 5 bases, 9 bases remained unmatched. In DNA, the CDR3 is TGTGCCAGCAGGCGTACCGGGACAGGGGAGGAGACCCAGTACTTC. This gives the protein CASRRTGTGEETQYF. Full variable domain (remainder filled in from reference TRBV7-9 and TRBJ2-5): DTGVSQNPRHKITKRGQNVTFRCDPISEHNRLYWYRQTLGQGPEFLTYFQNEAQLEKSRLLSDRFSAERPKGSFSTLEIQRTEQGDSAMYLCASRRTGTGEETQYFGPGTRLLVL.